This TCR beta chain was captured in a study of blood T cell repertoires in COVID-19 (dated by TCRdb to the early 2020s). At the level of the whole study: Collaborator samples came from the United States, Italy and Spain and covered acute and convalescent phases of COVID-19. The material from the prospective study consisted of cDNA or gDNA derived from T cells, B-cell-depleted T cells, or PBMCs. Deeply sampled blood TCRbeta repertoires from subjects exposed to, actively infected with, or recovered from COVID-19 were included in the dataset. The repertoires were released in a freely available public database intended as a resource for research on the immune response to SARS-CoV-2. Samples came from the ongoing ImmuneRACE study (first 160 participants) plus 1,254 subjects from 6 global collaborators. A de-identified subject ID, COVID-19 status, age in years and sex were almost always included in the sample metadata. Where available, HLA class I and class II types were taken from metadata supplied by the sample provider and were not determined by assay-based typing. What the work shows at the level of the full study, not this receptor alone: The amount of clinical and demographic metadata varied by source and participant and was provided uncurated.

Each collaborating institution followed its own protocols to collect whole blood in K2EDTA tubes. Collaborator samples were shipped for TCRbeta analysis as frozen whole blood, isolated PBMCs, or DNA extracted from either sample type. The immunoSEQ Assay, a bias-controlled multiplex PCR, was used to amplify TCRbeta CDR3 regions from genomic DNA. As for the authors' bioinformatics: Nucleated cell counts per sample were estimated from amplification of reference gene primers within the assay. To quantify the absolute abundance of each unique TCRbeta CDR3 rearrangement, sequence reads were collapsed and filtered. For each sample, productive Simpson clonality was calculated as the square root of Simpson's diversity index across productive rearrangements. The table was pulled from immuneACCESS by TCRdb, which kept in-frame rearrangements only. Such tables lose some clones; where checked, under half of the loss comes from unresolved V genes, and the rest has no known cause. V, J and clone size are those of that table, while D and trimming were read from the DNA. This sample gives about 140,000 clones in total; 80% of them show up just once. The leading ten clones occupy 5% of the sample.

Concerning this clone itself: The specificity of this receptor is unknown. It has no much larger one-base neighbor in the sample; base qualities were not kept.

What was sequenced was peripheral blood. The source is a woman in her forties or fifties with acute or convalescent COVID-19.

CDR3 reads: CASSLYGDSYEQYF. The DNA sequence is TGTGCCAGCAGCTTATACGGAGACTCCTACGAGCAGTACTTC. The V and J genes are TRBV7-3 and TRBJ2-7, with the D segment identity uncertain. V gives up 2 bases and J gives up 0 bases, and the segment between their germline ends measures 8 bases. From its cysteine to its phenylalanine, the CDR3 spans 14 amino acids. Kept here is only the CDR3 DNA, which spans 42 bases and is read in frame from base 1. As encoded in the germline V gene, CDR1 is SGHTA while CDR2 is FQGTGA. Extended through the reference TRBV7-3 and TRBJ2-7 proteins, this CDR3 yields the full variable domain: GAGVSQTPSNKVTEKGKYVELRCDPISGHTALYWYRQSLGQGPEFLIYFQGTGAADDSGLPNDRFFAVRPEGSVSTLKIQRTERGDSAVYLCASSLYGDSYEQYFGPGTRLTVT.